These 7 T cell receptor beta chains were sequenced from one sample in a study of Graves' ophthalmopathy and Graves' hyperthyroidism. TCR beta CDR3 regions were amplified from RNA transcripts. First-round RT-PCR used HTBI primers; second-round multiplex PCR followed. TCRdb reprocessed the multiplex PCR reads with MiXCR, giving one entry per CDR3 protein. The profile covers some 370,000 distinct CDR3 sequences, with 17% appearing a single time and 2.4% taken by the ten largest. Sequenced input: peripheral blood. Receptors were obtained from an adult woman with stable Graves' hyperthyroidism.

This clonotype was recorded many times. The rearrangement links TRBV7-2 to TRBJ2-5; possibly TRBD1 or TRBD2 for D (5 bases each). This CDR3 comprises 18 residues. V lost 5 bases, J lost 2 bases, and 24 bases lay in between. Germline V gene sequence: CDR1 SGHTA, CDR2 FQGNSA. The CDR3 protein is CASSLRDAGFLLQETQYF. The CDR3 DNA is TGTGCCAGCAGCCTCCGGGACGCCGGTTTCCTTTTACAAGAGACCCAGTACTTC.

Ten or more counts support this clonotype. This chain uses TRBV2 with TRBJ2-7; D not resolved. Trimming pared 3 bases from V and 3 bases from J, leaving 15 bases between. Germline V gives CDR1 SNHLY, CDR2 FYNNEI. The CDR3 extends over 15 amino acids. CDR3 bases: TGTGCCAGCAGTGATGCGGTCTCACCTCTCTACGAGCAGTACTTC. It specifies CASSDAVSPLYEQYF.

This clonotype has a handful of counts. CDR3 in DNA: TGCGCCAGCAGCCAAGAGATAGGGTTAGCCAAAAACATTCAGTACTTC. Translating gives CASSQEIGLAKNIQYF. The V call is TRBV4-3, the J call TRBJ2-4; D unclear. Germline values: CDR1 LGHNA, CDR2 YSLEER. Trimming cost V 0 bases and J 0 bases, with 9 bases left between them. The CDR3 is 16 amino acids.

This clonotype has ten or more counts. The chain employs TRBV12-3 or TRBV12-4 and TRBJ2-7; D ambiguous. The CDR3 spans 13 residues. The V and J ends lost 3 bases and 5 bases respectively, with 11 bases between them. This chain's CDR3 is CASSFRRWDEQYF. Written as DNA, the CDR3 is TGTGCCAGCAGTTTTCGTAGATGGGACGAGCAGTACTTC.

This clonotype was picked up many times. The rearrangement links TRBV20-1 to TRBJ1-2, with TRBD1 matching 11 bases. Trimming cost V 5 bases and J 7 bases; bases outside gene matches: 15. CDR1 DFQATT and CDR2 SNEGSKA come from the germline V gene (reference sequence). The CDR3 contains 16 residues. DNA for the CDR3: TGCAGTGCTCGTAGGGGGACAGGGGGAGGTCAGAGTGGCTACACCTTC. Protein sequence: CSARRGTGGGQSGYTF.

This clonotype was seen only a few times. The gene calls are TRBV5-1 and TRBJ1-1, with D perhaps matching TRBD1 (6 bases). V dropped 4 bases and J dropped 10 bases, with 17 bases sitting between them. The CDR3 extends over 13 amino acids. From germline, CDR1 is SGHRS and CDR2 YFSETQ. This chain's CDR3 is CASSPLQGRGAFF. CDR3 sequence (DNA): TGCGCCAGCAGCCCCCTCCAGGGGAGAGGAGCTTTCTTT.

This clonotype has a count of ten or more. V is TRBV4-1 and J is TRBJ1-5, with no clear D. The CDR3 spans 14 residues. From germline, CDR1 is MGHRA and CDR2 YSYEKL. V was shortened by 0 bases and J by 4 bases, with 7 bases between the two germline ends. The CDR3 is CASSQDRRNQPQHF. CDR3 sequence (DNA): TGCGCCAGCAGCCAAGACCGGAGGAATCAGCCCCAGCATTTT.